The T cell receptor (beta chain) under discussion was sequenced for a study of blood T cell repertoires in COVID-19 (dated by TCRdb to about 2020). In terms of the full investigation: Samples from collaborators originated in the United States, Italy and Spain and spanned both the acute and convalescent phases of COVID-19. The prospective study material was composed of cDNA or gDNA derived from T cells, B-cell-depleted T cells, or PBMCs. Deeply sampled blood TCRbeta repertoires from subjects exposed to, actively infected with, or recovered from COVID-19 were included in the dataset. The repertoires were made available in a free public database intended to serve as a resource for research on the immune response to SARS-CoV-2. Samples were obtained from the ongoing ImmuneRACE study (first 160 participants) and from some 1,300 subjects provided by 6 global collaborators. The sample metadata nearly always contained a de-identified subject ID, COVID-19 status, age in years and sex. Where available, HLA class I and class II types were obtained from metadata supplied by the sample provider rather than from assay-based typing. The study at large found these results: How much clinical and demographic metadata was included differed by source and by participant, and the metadata was provided uncurated.

From a lookup of the germline V gene, CDR1 and CDR2 are SNHLY and FYNNEI. Reading from cysteine to phenylalanine, the CDR3 counts 16 amino acids. CDR3 DNA is the only sequence kept; it has 48 bases, read in frame from the first base. V loses 4 bases at its end and J loses 1 base; junction bases beyond the gene matches: 5. At one collaborating source in Seattle, patients were enrolled during active infection and were followed longitudinally through the course of disease. The collaborating institutions used their own protocols to collect whole blood in K2EDTA tubes. For TCRbeta analysis, collaborator samples were shipped as frozen whole blood, as isolated PBMCs, or as DNA extracted from either sample type. TCRbeta CDR3 regions were amplified from genomic DNA using the immunoSEQ Assay, a bias-controlled multiplex PCR. From the authors' description of their analysis: Nucleated cell counts per sample were estimated from amplification of reference gene primers within the assay. Sequence reads were collapsed and filtered to measure the absolute abundance of every unique TCRbeta CDR3 rearrangement. Productive Simpson clonality was computed per sample as the square root of Simpson's diversity index over productive rearrangements. In its TCRdb copy, this immuneACCESS table keeps in-frame sequences only and misses some clones. Where compared with another copy, unresolved V genes explain less than half of these, and the others have no known cause. For V, J and clone size, that table is used; D and trimming come from the DNA. This sample has approximately 190,000 clones in its table, and more than 75% of those were observed once. The top ten hold 7.8% of the sample.

Comments on this clone: The specificity of this receptor is unknown. No base quality values were provided; no much bigger clone lies one nucleotide off.

The sample comprised peripheral blood. This receptor was taken from a woman between 55 and 75 years old with COVID-19, enrolled during active disease. The rearranged chain carries TRBV2 and TRBJ1-5, and TRBD1 matches 9 of the central bases. The DNA sequence reads TGTGCCAGCAGTGGCGGACAGGGGTGGAGCAATCAGCCCCAGCATTTT. The encoded protein is CASSGGQGWSNQPQHF.